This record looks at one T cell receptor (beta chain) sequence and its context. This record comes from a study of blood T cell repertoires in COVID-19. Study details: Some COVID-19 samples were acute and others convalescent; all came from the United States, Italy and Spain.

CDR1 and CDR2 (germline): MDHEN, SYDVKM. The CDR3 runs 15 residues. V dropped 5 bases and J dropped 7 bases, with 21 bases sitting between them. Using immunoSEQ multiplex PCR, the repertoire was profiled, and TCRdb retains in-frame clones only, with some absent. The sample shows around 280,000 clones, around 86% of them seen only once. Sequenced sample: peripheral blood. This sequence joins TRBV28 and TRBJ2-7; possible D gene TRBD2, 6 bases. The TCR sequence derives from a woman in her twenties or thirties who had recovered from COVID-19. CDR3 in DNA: TGTGCCAGCAGTACTGGCTCGGGCCTCGGGAGAGAGCAGTACTTC. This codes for CASSTGSGLGREQYF. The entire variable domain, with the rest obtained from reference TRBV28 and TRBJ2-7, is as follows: DVKVTQSSRYLVKRTGEKVFLECVQDMDHENMFWYRQDPGLGLRLIYFSYDVKMKEKGDIPEGYSVSREKKERFSLILESASTNQTSMYLCASSTGSGLGREQYFGPGTRLTVT.